This TCR beta chain was sequenced in a study of OX40 agonist ivuxolimab in advanced cancers. The assay was immunoSEQ multiplex PCR, and TCRdb's table has in-frame clones only and misses some. Here the sample spans roughly 84,000 clones, roughly 80% being singletons. V was trimmed by 5 bases and J by 0 bases, leaving 13 bases between them. CDR3 length: 15 amino acids. Germline lookup yields CDR1 KGHSH and CDR2 LQKENI. Sequenced material: CD4+ or CD8+ T cells sorted from blood, taken in a trial of the OX40 agonist ivuxolimab. The chain couples TRBV18 to TRBJ1-2; D possibly corresponds to TRBD1 (5 bases). This receptor was taken from an adult with an advanced solid tumor such as melanoma, head and neck, liver or kidney cancer. Here the CDR3 reads CASSSRDGPNYGYTF. The CDR3 DNA reads TGTGCCAGCTCAAGCCGGGACGGACCTAACTATGGCTACACCTTC.